This is a list of T cell receptor beta chains from one sample in a study of CD8 T cells in Susac syndrome. TCRdb redid the calling of the immunoSEQ multiplex PCR reads with MiXCR, one entry per CDR3 protein. The table includes roughly 76,000 distinct CDR3 sequences, around 93% detected once. Sequenced: CD8+ T cells from PBMCs. These receptors came from a human donor with Susac syndrome. The CDR3 runs from the conserved cysteine through the conserved F or W. Each record gives: V gene, D gene, CDR3 length, J gene, clone size, CDR3 protein, CDR3 DNA. A D gene is named only where the DNA matches it firmly. Clone size appears in some rows only: once, few, many, or a class for an expanded clone.

TRBV15	TRBD1	17	TRBJ1-1	NA	CATSREGQGARNTEAFF	TGTGCCACCAGCAGGGAGGGACAGGGAGCGAGGAACACTGAAGCTTTCTTT
TRBV13	NA	13	TRBJ1-1	NA	CASSLQRNTEAFF	TGTGCCAGCAGCTTGCAGAGGAACACTGAAGCTTTCTTT
TRBV5-1	TRBD1	19	TRBJ2-2	NA	CASSLVPGQVKVDTGELFF	TGCGCCAGCAGCTTGGTACCTGGACAGGTGAAAGTGGACACCGGGGAGCTGTTTTTT
TRBV7-9	NA	14	TRBJ1-5	NA	CASSWGGSDQPQHF	TGTGCCAGCAGCTGGGGGGGTTCGGATCAGCCCCAGCATTTT
TRBV30	TRBD1	12	TRBJ2-7	NA	CAWSRSGGGQYF	TGTGCCTGGAGTAGATCAGGGGGCGGGCAGTACTTC
TRBV9	TRBD2	18	TRBJ2-1	NA	CASSHSRTSDYLYNEQFF	TGTGCCAGCAGCCATTCTCGGACTAGCGACTACCTCTACAATGAGCAGTTCTTC
TRBV4-3	TRBD1	14	TRBJ2-7	NA	CASSLRRGLYEQYF	TGCGCCAGCAGCCTACGAAGGGGGCTCTACGAGCAGTACTTC
TRBV2	TRBD1	13	TRBJ1-1	NA	CASGGQSNTEAFF	TGTGCCAGCGGGGGACAGTCGAACACTGAAGCTTTCTTT
TRBV6-1	TRBD1	17	TRBJ1-1	NA	CASSKNSPGQGNTEAFF	TGTGCCAGCAGTAAAAACTCACCCGGACAGGGGAACACTGAAGCTTTCTTT
TRBV7-2	TRBD2	16	TRBJ2-1	NA	CASSLAFSGTYNEQFF	TGTGCCAGCAGCTTAGCGTTTAGCGGGACCTACAATGAGCAGTTCTTC
TRBV29-1	TRBD1	13	TRBJ1-1	NA	CSVPTGVNTEAFF	TGCAGCGTGCCTACAGGGGTAAACACTGAAGCTTTCTTT
TRBV18	TRBD1	14	TRBJ1-1	NA	CASSPSGQGTEAFF	TGTGCCAGCTCACCATCGGGACAGGGTACTGAAGCTTTCTTT
TRBV6-5	NA	14	TRBJ1-6	few	CASSYSNVDSPLHF	TGTGCCAGCAGTTACTCGAATGTGGATTCACCCCTCCACTTT
TRBV19	NA	14	TRBJ1-3	NA	CASSIKVAGNTIYF	TGTGCCAGTAGTATAAAGGTTGCTGGAAACACCATATATTTT
TRBV20-1	TRBD2	17	TRBJ2-3	once	CSARGTSGRPSTDTQYF	TGCAGTGCTAGAGGGACTAGCGGGAGGCCCAGCACAGATACGCAGTATTTT
TRBV19	NA	15	TRBJ1-4	NA	CASRQPGRFNEKLFF	TGTGCCAGTAGGCAACCGGGGAGGTTTAATGAAAAACTGTTTTTT
TRBV28	TRBD1	16	TRBJ2-7	NA	CASSSTGTGGSYEQYF	TGTGCCAGCAGTTCAACCGGGACAGGGGGCTCCTACGAGCAGTACTTC
TRBV5-4	NA	13	TRBJ2-5	NA	CASSLGTEETQYF	TGTGCCAGCAGCTTGGGGACAGAAGAGACCCAGTACTTC
TRBV7-2	NA	13	TRBJ2-3	NA	CASSLSWMDTQYF	TGTGCCAGCAGCCTCAGCTGGATGGATACGCAGTATTTT
TRBV19	NA	16	TRBJ2-6	NA	CASSMGRLGGANVLTF	TGTGCCAGTAGTATGGGCAGGTTGGGCGGGGCCAACGTCCTGACTTTC
TRBV28	NA	13	TRBJ1-1	NA	CASSSFSNTEAFF	TGTGCCAGCAGTTCTTTCTCAAACACTGAAGCTTTCTTT
TRBV19	NA	13	TRBJ1-2	NA	CASRPGPEAGYTF	TGTGCCAGTCGTCCGGGCCCCGAGGCGGGCTACACCTTC
TRBV24-1	NA	13	TRBJ1-5	NA	CAPRRTGNQPQHF	TGTGCCCCCCGACGGACCGGGAATCAGCCCCAGCATTTT
TRBV28	TRBD1	15	TRBJ2-1	NA	CASSLTGASYNEQFF	TGTGCCAGCAGCCTGACAGGGGCGTCCTACAATGAGCAGTTCTTC
TRBV11-2	NA	17	TRBJ2-6	NA	CASSPRQAGAGANVLTF	TGTGCCAGCAGCCCGAGACAGGCGGGGGCTGGGGCCAACGTCCTGACTTTC
TRBV6-5	NA	15	TRBJ1-4	NA	CASSYWGESDEKLFF	TGTGCCAGCAGTTACTGGGGGGAAAGTGATGAAAAACTGTTTTTT
TRBV12-3/TRBV12-4	NA	14	TRBJ2-7	NA	CASSSGTEKDEQYF	TGTGCCAGCAGTTCCGGGACGGAGAAGGACGAGCAGTACTTC
TRBV18	TRBD1	15	TRBJ2-2	NA	CASQGDRTNTGELFF	TGTGCCAGCCAAGGGGACAGGACGAACACCGGGGAGCTGTTTTTT
TRBV7-2	NA	15	TRBJ1-1	few	CASSLVGGGNTEAFF	TGTGCCAGCAGCTTAGTGGGGGGCGGGAACACTGAAGCTTTCTTT
TRBV20-1	TRBD1	15	TRBJ2-7	NA	CSARDYETGVYEQYF	TGCAGTGCTAGAGATTACGAGACAGGGGTCTACGAGCAGTACTTC
TRBV11-2	NA	13	TRBJ1-2	NA	CASSFETNYGYTF	TGTGCCAGCAGCTTCGAGACTAACTATGGCTACACCTTC
TRBV4-1	TRBD1	16	TRBJ2-1	few	CASSQPDRGIYNEQFF	TGCGCCAGCAGCCAGCCCGACAGGGGAATCTACAATGAGCAGTTCTTC
TRBV3-1	NA	16	TRBJ1-5	NA	CASRLLVGHRSGSQHF	TGTGCCAGCAGATTACTAGTGGGACACCGCAGTGGGTCCCAGCATTTT
TRBV7-6	TRBD2	15	TRBJ2-2	NA	CASSRTSVVTGELFF	TGTGCCAGCAGCCGGACTAGCGTCGTCACCGGGGAGCTGTTTTTT
TRBV2	NA	13	TRBJ2-4	NA	CASSVGAKNIQYF	TGTGCCAGCAGTGTGGGGGCCAAAAACATTCAGTACTTC
TRBV4-1	NA	15	TRBJ1-2	few	CASSQEVGILYGYTF	TGCGCCAGCAGCCAAGAGGTAGGGATTCTCTATGGCTACACCTTC
TRBV20-1	TRBD2	15	TRBJ2-1	NA	CSARIDLAGANEQFF	TGCAGTGCTAGGATAGATCTAGCGGGAGCCAATGAGCAGTTCTTC
TRBV5-4	NA	12	TRBJ1-1	NA	CASSAAGTEAFF	TGTGCCAGCAGCGCGGCGGGCACTGAAGCTTTCTTT
TRBV14	TRBD1	16	TRBJ1-2	NA	CASSQEGQGLAYGYTF	TGTGCCAGCAGCCAAGAGGGACAGGGCTTAGCCTATGGCTACACCTTC
TRBV20-1	NA	12	TRBJ1-1	NA	CSGTAVVTEAFF	TGCAGTGGGACAGCGGTAGTCACTGAAGCTTTCTTT
TRBV2	NA	15	TRBJ1-1	NA	CASSEPNGGSTEAFF	TGTGCCAGCAGTGAACCGAACGGAGGAAGCACTGAAGCTTTCTTT
TRBV2	NA	14	TRBJ2-1	NA	CASSSGRNYNEQFF	TGTGCCAGCAGTAGCGGGCGGAATTACAATGAGCAGTTCTTC
TRBV9	TRBD2	16	TRBJ2-2	once	CASSVGLAGPDGELFF	TGTGCCAGCAGCGTAGGACTAGCGGGACCCGACGGGGAGCTGTTTTTT
TRBV5-1	TRBD1	16	TRBJ2-1	NA	CASSPQPGTGDNEQFF	TGCGCCAGCAGCCCACAACCCGGGACAGGGGACAATGAGCAGTTCTTC
TRBV30	NA	13	TRBJ1-1	NA	CAWSRQGGTEAFF	TGTGCCTGGAGTCGGCAGGGAGGCACTGAAGCTTTCTTT
TRBV5-1	TRBD1	16	TRBJ1-5	NA	CASSLGPTGGNQPQHF	TGCGCCAGCAGCTTGGGACCTACAGGGGGAAATCAGCCCCAGCATTTT
TRBV30	TRBD2	20	TRBJ2-5	NA	CAWSRPGLAGGPRGRKTQYF	TGTGCCTGGAGTAGGCCGGGGCTAGCGGGGGGGCCTCGAGGCAGAAAGACCCAGTACTTC
TRBV7-9	NA	15	TRBJ1-4	NA	CASSLVMDTNEKLFF	TGTGCCAGCAGCCTAGTGATGGATACTAATGAAAAACTGTTTTTT
TRBV11-1	TRBD1	14	TRBJ1-6	NA	CASSLGDSVRPLHF	TGTGCCAGCAGCTTAGGGGACAGCGTAAGGCCCCTCCACTTT
TRBV20-1	NA	15	TRBJ1-1	NA	CSARTIFVGSTEAFF	TGCAGTGCTAGAACGATATTCGTCGGAAGCACTGAAGCTTTCTTT
TRBV28	NA	16	TRBJ2-4	NA	CASSLDLRLAKNIQYF	TGTGCCAGCAGTTTAGATCTGAGACTAGCCAAAAACATTCAGTACTTC
TRBV6-6	NA	11	TRBJ2-1	NA	CASSYSNEQFF	TGTGCCAGCAGTTACTCGAATGAGCAGTTCTTC